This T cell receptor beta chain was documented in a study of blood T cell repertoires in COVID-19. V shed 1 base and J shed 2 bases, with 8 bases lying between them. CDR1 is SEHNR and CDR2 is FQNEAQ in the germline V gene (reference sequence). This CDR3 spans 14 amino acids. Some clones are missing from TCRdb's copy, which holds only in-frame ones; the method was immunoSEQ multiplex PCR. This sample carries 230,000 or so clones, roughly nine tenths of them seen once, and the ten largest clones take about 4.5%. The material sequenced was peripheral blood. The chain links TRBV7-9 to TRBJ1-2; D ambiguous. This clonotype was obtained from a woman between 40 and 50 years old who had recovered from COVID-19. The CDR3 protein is CASSLGGENYGYTF. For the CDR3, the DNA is TGTGCCAGCAGCTTAGGTGGAGAAAACTATGGCTACACCTTC.